This is a list of T cell receptor beta chains from one sample in a study of blood T cells in healthy people across ages. TCRdb itself ran the 5' RACE reads through MiXCR, one entry per CDR3 protein. Of hundreds of thousands of distinct CDR3 sequences in the sample, around 43% were seen once. Sequencing was done on a sample of blood. The source is a man aged 55-75 years in good health. Both conserved end residues are part of each CDR3. A D gene is named only where the DNA matches it firmly. Rows may omit the clone size; those that give it use once, few, many or a size class.

v_call,d_call,j_call,clone_size,cdr3_nt,cdr3_aa
TRBV7-8,-,TRBJ2-2,-,TGTGCCAGCAGCTTAAGAATTAACACCGGGGAGCTGTTTTTT,CASSLRINTGELFF
TRBV7-2,-,TRBJ2-7,-,TGTGCCAGCAGCTTAATAAACGAGCAGTACTTC,CASSLINEQYF
TRBV19,-,TRBJ1-5,-,TGTGCCAGTAGTATAGGGGCGGGACGGAGCAATCAGCCCCAGCATTTT,CASSIGAGRSNQPQHF
TRBV7-9,TRBD2,TRBJ2-1,-,TGTGCCAGCAGCAAAGGGACTAGCGGAAACAATGAGCAGTTCTTC,CASSKGTSGNNEQFF
TRBV21-1,-,TRBJ1-2,few,TGTGCCAGCAGCAATCTCAGGGGAGGCTATGGCTACACCTTC,CASSNLRGGYGYTF
TRBV29-1,-,TRBJ2-2,-,TGCAGCGTTGAATCGGAGAACACCGGGGAGCTGTTTTTT,CSVESENTGELFF
TRBV4-1,-,TRBJ2-5,few,TGCGCCAGCAGCCAATTTTGGCACAGAGAGACCCAGTACTTC,CASSQFWHRETQYF
TRBV6-2/TRBV6-3,TRBD1,TRBJ2-7,few,TGTGCCAGCAGCTTACCGCCGGGACAGGGGTCGTACGAGCAGTACTTC,CASSLPPGQGSYEQYF
TRBV3-1,TRBD1,TRBJ2-7,few,TGTGCCAGCGCACCTGGGGACAGGTACTCCGAGCAGTACTTC,CASAPGDRYSEQYF
TRBV20-1,-,TRBJ2-7,few,TGCAGTGCTAGAGATCTCGCAGATCGCCCCTACGAGCAGTACTTC,CSARDLADRPYEQYF
TRBV29-1,-,TRBJ1-2,-,TGCAGCGTTGAACTTGAAGCCTATGGCTACACCTTC,CSVELEAYGYTF
TRBV7-9,-,TRBJ1-6,-,TGTGCCAGCAGCTCCTATATGAGCTCCTATAATTCACCCCTCCACTTT,CASSSYMSSYNSPLHF
TRBV27,-,TRBJ2-1,-,TGTGCCAGCACCTCCCGTCTAGGGGGGGGACAGAGTATTGATAATGAGCAGTTCTTC,CASTSRLGGGQSIDNEQFF
TRBV5-1,TRBD1,TRBJ2-7,few,TGCGCCAGCAGCTTGGAACCGGGACAGATCTCCTACGAGCAGTACTTC,CASSLEPGQISYEQYF
TRBV6-5,-,TRBJ1-2,-,TGTGCCAGCAGCTTCCACAGCTACACCTTC,CASSFHSYTF
TRBV7-8,TRBD2,TRBJ2-3,-,TGTGCCAGCAGCCCACAGCGGGGGACGGACACAGATACGCAGTATTTT,CASSPQRGTDTDTQYF
TRBV25-1,-,TRBJ2-7,-,TGTGCCAGCAAATTTTCGGCAGGACCCTACAATGAGCAGTACTTC,CASKFSAGPYNEQYF
TRBV7-2,TRBD1,TRBJ1-2,-,TGTGCCAGCAGCAACCGTCCGGGACAGGGTATAAAGGGCTATGGCTACACCTTC,CASSNRPGQGIKGYGYTF
TRBV10-3,-,TRBJ1-2,once,TGTGCCATCAGTGAAGTGGCGCCGGGTACATCTAACTACACCTTC,CAISEVAPGTSNYTF
TRBV25-1,TRBD1,TRBJ1-2,-,TGTGCCAGCAGTCCCGGGGCCGGACAGGGCTATGGCTACACCTTC,CASSPGAGQGYGYTF
TRBV24-1,-,TRBJ2-1,few,TGTGCCACCAGTGATTTTGGATTTGAGCAGTTCTTC,CATSDFGFEQFF
TRBV30,-,TRBJ1-1,-,TGTGCCTGGAGTGTAAGGGTCATAGGTGAAGCTTTCTTT,CAWSVRVIGEAFF
TRBV5-1,TRBD1,TRBJ2-5,many,TGCGCCAGCCATGGGACAGGGAAGGAGACCCAGTACTTC,CASHGTGKETQYF
TRBV5-1,-,TRBJ2-1,few,TGCGCCAGCAGCACGGGGGCTAGTAGGGAAGGTGAGCAGTTCTTC,CASSTGASREGEQFF
TRBV6-2/TRBV6-3,-,TRBJ1-5,-,TGTGCCAGCGGCCGACAGGTGGGCAATCAGCCCCAGCATTTT,CASGRQVGNQPQHF
TRBV29-1,-,TRBJ2-5,many,TGCAGCGTTGTAGACGGTCAAGAGACCCAGTACTTC,CSVVDGQETQYF
TRBV7-9,-,TRBJ2-3,-,TGTGCCAGCAGCTTATCAGCATCAGATACGCAGTATTTT,CASSLSASDTQYF
TRBV29-1,TRBD1,TRBJ2-5,many,TGCAGCGTTTTACAGGGGGCTTGGGAGACCCAGTACTTC,CSVLQGAWETQYF
TRBV30,-,TRBJ1-1,-,TGTGCCTGGAGTGGAAGCCCCGGCGCTGAAGCTTTCTTT,CAWSGSPGAEAFF
TRBV20-1,-,TRBJ2-1,-,TGCAGTGCTAGTAAAGGGCACAATGAGCAGTTCTTC,CSASKGHNEQFF
TRBV5-1,-,TRBJ1-4,-,TGCGCCAGCAGCTTTAGGGGGGACGCCGGCACCGAAAAACTGTTTTTT,CASSFRGDAGTEKLFF
TRBV7-9,-,TRBJ1-2,few,TGTGCCAGCAGCTTAGTATCCCGGGCCACCTATGGCTACACCTTC,CASSLVSRATYGYTF
TRBV3-1,TRBD2,TRBJ2-3,-,TGTGCCAGCAACCAAGCAACTAGCGGGACAGATACGCAGTATTTT,CASNQATSGTDTQYF
TRBV7-9,-,TRBJ2-2,many,TGTGCCAGCAGTCCACCGGTTATTATGGAGCTGTTTTTT,CASSPPVIMELFF
TRBV21-1,-,TRBJ1-4,-,TGTGCCAGCAGCAACCTACGACAGGGGGTTAGGGAGGCAGCTAATGAAAAACTGTTTTTT,CASSNLRQGVREAANEKLFF
TRBV5-1,TRBD2,TRBJ2-1,few,TGCGCCAGCAGCTTGGTGGCGGGGGACTTATTGGGTGAGCAGTTCTTC,CASSLVAGDLLGEQFF
TRBV6-1,TRBD2,TRBJ2-3,-,TGTGCCAGCCATTCTAGCGGGGGGGCTGAAGATACGCAGTATTTT,CASHSSGGAEDTQYF
TRBV7-9,TRBD1,TRBJ2-1,-,TGTGCCAGCAGCAACTTTGGGACAGGACACAATGAGCGGTTCTTC,CASSNFGTGHNERFF
TRBV27,TRBD2,TRBJ2-2,-,TGTGCCAGCAGTTCCCCGGGGGTAGCGGGGGTGAACACCGGGGAGCTGTTTTTT,CASSSPGVAGVNTGELFF
TRBV27,TRBD2,TRBJ2-7,-,TGTGCCAGCAGTCCGCTGGTTGGCGGGGGGCGCGAGCAGTACTTC,CASSPLVGGGREQYF
TRBV11-1,-,TRBJ2-1,few,TGTGCCAGCAGCTTAGGGACGCAGGCGGGTGAGCAGTTCTTC,CASSLGTQAGEQFF
TRBV12-5,TRBD1,TRBJ1-2,-,TGTGCTAGTGGTTTGGGGACAGGGGAGACCTATGGCTACACCTTC,CASGLGTGETYGYTF
TRBV6-6,TRBD1,TRBJ1-5,-,TGTGCCAGCAAAGACAGGGAGGAAGGTCAGCCCCAGCATTTT,CASKDREEGQPQHF
TRBV6-6,-,TRBJ2-7,-,TGTGCCAGCAGCCGCCAAAGCGGCGAGCAGTACTTC,CASSRQSGEQYF
TRBV20-1,TRBD2,TRBJ2-7,-,TGCAGTGCTAGAGAAGTAGCGGGGGAAACCTACGAGCAGTACTTC,CSAREVAGETYEQYF
TRBV29-1,-,TRBJ1-2,-,TGCAGCGTTGAAGATTTGGGACGGCTGAATCTTAACTATGGCTACACCTTC,CSVEDLGRLNLNYGYTF
TRBV10-3,TRBD2,TRBJ2-1,few,TGTGCCATCAGCGCCAATGACCTCCAACTAGCGGTCAATGAGCAGTTCTTC,CAISANDLQLAVNEQFF
TRBV5-6,-,TRBJ2-1,few,TGTGCCAGCAGCTCCGGTCGACAGTCCTACAATGAGCAGTTCTTC,CASSSGRQSYNEQFF
TRBV3-1,-,TRBJ2-7,few,TGTGCCAGCAGCCAAGATGGTAGACTGTACGAGCAGTACTTC,CASSQDGRLYEQYF
TRBV7-2,TRBD1,TRBJ1-6,once,TGTGCCAGCAGCGCCAAACAGGGGGCCTTTTCACCCCTCCACTTT,CASSAKQGAFSPLHF
TRBV4-1,-,TRBJ1-4,few,TGCGCCAGCAGCCCCCCGACAGACCGGAATGAAAAACTGTTTTTT,CASSPPTDRNEKLFF
TRBV7-2,-,TRBJ2-7,many,TGTGCCAGCAGCTTAGACCACTCCTACGAGCAGTACTTC,CASSLDHSYEQYF
TRBV20-1,TRBD2,TRBJ2-7,-,TGCAGTGCTCTTAGCGGGGGGGTGGGGGAGCAGTACTTC,CSALSGGVGEQYF
TRBV7-2,-,TRBJ2-5,-,TGTGCCAGCAGCGCCCGGGTCTCCCTGTACTTC,CASSARVSLYF
TRBV20-1,-,TRBJ2-6,-,TGCAGTGCTAGGCCTTGGGACTCTGGGGCCAACGTCCTGACTTTC,CSARPWDSGANVLTF
TRBV28,TRBD1,TRBJ1-2,few,TGTGCCAGCATCCTTGACGAAGGGGACAGTGGTATGTGGTACACCTTC,CASILDEGDSGMWYTF
TRBV6-2/TRBV6-3,-,TRBJ2-7,few,TGTGCCAGCAGTTACGAATTGCAGGGAGCCATTTACGAGCAGTACTTC,CASSYELQGAIYEQYF